The source of this TCR beta chain is a study of T-cell reconstitution after alpha-beta-depleted transplantation in children. Study-wide points: High day-60 TCRbeta diversity in some patients came from surviving recipient T cells and thymic progenitors. At around two months after transplant, the alpha-beta T cells were reportedly derived from several hundred expanded clones that came from non-depleted graft cells.

Construction of the TCRbeta library involved unique molecular identifiers. TCRdb reanalysed the PCR reads using MiXCR and keeps one entry per CDR3 protein. The repertoire holds about 640,000 distinct CDR3 sequences, with 13% as singletons. On this clonotype: Its target is not known.

The CDR3 is 17 residues long. V lost 3 bases and J 2 bases, leaving 19 bases between the germline ends. Germline CDR1 is LGHNT and CDR2 is FRNRAP. The TCR originated in a male patient between 5 and 17 years old who had a stem cell transplant for acute myeloid leukemia, so the T cells may come from the graft donor. The chain recombines TRBV12-5 with TRBJ1-2; a weak D match, TRBD1 (6 bases). The source material was PBMCs, mostly from graft donor cells, sampled 360 days after TCRalphabeta/CD19-depleted stem cell transplant. The CDR3 loop is CASGFGGGRDVNYGYTF. CDR3 DNA: TGTGCTAGTGGTTTCGGCGGGGGGCGCGATGTCAACTATGGCTACACCTTC.